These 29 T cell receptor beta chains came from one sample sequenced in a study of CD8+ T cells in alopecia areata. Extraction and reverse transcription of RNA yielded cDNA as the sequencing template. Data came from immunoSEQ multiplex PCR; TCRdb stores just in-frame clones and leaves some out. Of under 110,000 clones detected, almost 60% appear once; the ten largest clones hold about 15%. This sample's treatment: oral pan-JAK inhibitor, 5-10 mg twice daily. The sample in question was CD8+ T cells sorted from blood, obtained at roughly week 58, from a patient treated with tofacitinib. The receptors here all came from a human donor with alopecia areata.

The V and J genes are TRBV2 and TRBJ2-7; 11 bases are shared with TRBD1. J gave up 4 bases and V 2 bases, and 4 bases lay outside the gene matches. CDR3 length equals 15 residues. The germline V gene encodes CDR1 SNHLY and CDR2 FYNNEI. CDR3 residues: CASSERGTGGYEQYF. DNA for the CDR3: TGTGCCAGCAGTGAACGCGGGACAGGGGGGTACGAGCAGTACTTC. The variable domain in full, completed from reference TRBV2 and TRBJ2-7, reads EPEVTQTPSHQVTQMGQEVILRCVPISNHLYFYWYRQILGQKVEFLVSFYNNEISEKSEIFDDQFSVERPDGSNFTLKIRSTKLEDSAMYFCASSERGTGGYEQYFGPGTRLTVT.

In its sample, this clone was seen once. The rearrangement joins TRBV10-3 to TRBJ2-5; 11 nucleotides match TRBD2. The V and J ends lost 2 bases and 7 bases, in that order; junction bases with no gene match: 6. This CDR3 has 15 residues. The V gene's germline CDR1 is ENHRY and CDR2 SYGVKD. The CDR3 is CAISEATSGKGTQYF. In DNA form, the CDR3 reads TGTGCCATCAGTGAGGCGACTAGCGGGAAAGGGACCCAGTACTTC.

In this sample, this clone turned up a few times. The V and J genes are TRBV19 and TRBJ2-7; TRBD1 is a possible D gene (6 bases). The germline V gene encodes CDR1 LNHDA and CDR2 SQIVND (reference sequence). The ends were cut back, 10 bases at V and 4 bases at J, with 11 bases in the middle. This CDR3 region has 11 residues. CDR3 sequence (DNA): TGTGCCACACTACAGGGTTACGAGCAGTACTTC. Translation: CATLQGYEQYF. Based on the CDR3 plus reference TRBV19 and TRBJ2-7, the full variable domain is DGGITQSPKYLFRKEGQNVTLSCEQNLNHDAMYWYRQDPGQGLRLIYYSQIVNDFQKGDIAEGYSVSREKKESFPLTVTSAQKNPTAFYLCATLQGYEQYFGPGTRLTVT.

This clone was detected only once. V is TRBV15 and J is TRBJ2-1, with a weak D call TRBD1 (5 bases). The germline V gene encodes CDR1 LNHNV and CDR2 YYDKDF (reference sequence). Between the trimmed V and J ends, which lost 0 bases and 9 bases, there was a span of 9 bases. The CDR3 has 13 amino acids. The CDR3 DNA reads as TGTGCCACCAGCAGAGAAGGGGTCGCTGAGCAGTTCTTC. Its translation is CATSREGVAEQFF.

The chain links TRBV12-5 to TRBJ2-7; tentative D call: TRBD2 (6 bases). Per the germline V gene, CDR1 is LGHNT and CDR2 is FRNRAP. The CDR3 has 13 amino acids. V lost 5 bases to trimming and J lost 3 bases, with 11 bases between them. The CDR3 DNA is TGTGCTAGTGGTCCGGAGGGTGGCTACGAGCAGTACTTC. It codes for CASGPEGGYEQYF.

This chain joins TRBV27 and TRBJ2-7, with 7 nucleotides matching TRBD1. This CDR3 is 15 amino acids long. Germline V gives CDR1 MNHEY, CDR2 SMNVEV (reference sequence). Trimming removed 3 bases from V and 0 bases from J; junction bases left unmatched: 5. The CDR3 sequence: CASSFAQGSSYEQYF. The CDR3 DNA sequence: TGTGCCAGCAGTTTTGCACAGGGGTCCTCCTACGAGCAGTACTTC.

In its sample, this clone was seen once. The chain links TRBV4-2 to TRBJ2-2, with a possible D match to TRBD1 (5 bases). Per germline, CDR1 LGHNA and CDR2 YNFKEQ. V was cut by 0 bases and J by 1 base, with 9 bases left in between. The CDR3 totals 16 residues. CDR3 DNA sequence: TGTGCCAGCAGCCAAGATCTGGACATGAACACCGGGGAGCTGTTTTTT. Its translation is CASSQDLDMNTGELFF.

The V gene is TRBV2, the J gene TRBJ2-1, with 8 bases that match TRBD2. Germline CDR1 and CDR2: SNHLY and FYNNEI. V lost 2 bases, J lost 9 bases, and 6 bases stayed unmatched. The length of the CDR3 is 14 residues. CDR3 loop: CASSESGGPREQFF. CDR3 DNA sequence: TGTGCCAGCAGTGAATCGGGGGGGCCACGTGAGCAGTTCTTC.

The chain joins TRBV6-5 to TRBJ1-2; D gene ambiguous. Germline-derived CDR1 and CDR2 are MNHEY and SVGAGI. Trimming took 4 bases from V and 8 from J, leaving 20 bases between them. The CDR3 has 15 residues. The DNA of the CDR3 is TGTGCCAGCAGTTCCTTAATGAAAGTCGGGGAAGGCTACACCTTC. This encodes CASSSLMKVGEGYTF.

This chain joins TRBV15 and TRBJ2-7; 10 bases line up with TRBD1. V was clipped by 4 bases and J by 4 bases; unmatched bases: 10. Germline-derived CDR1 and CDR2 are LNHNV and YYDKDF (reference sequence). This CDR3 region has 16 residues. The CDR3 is CATSTGGTGAPYEQYF. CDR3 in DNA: TGTGCCACCAGCACAGGCGGGACAGGGGCCCCTTACGAGCAGTACTTC.

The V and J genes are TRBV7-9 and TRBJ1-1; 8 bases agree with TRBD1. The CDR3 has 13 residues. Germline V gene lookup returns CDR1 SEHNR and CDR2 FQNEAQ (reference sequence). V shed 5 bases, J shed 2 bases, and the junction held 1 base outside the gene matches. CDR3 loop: CASSQGANTEAFF. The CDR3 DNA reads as TGTGCCAGCAGCCAGGGGGCAAACACTGAAGCTTTCTTT.

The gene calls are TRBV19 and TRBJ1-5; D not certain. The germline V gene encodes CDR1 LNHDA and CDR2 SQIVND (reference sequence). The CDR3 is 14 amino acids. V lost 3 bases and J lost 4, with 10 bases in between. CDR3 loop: CASSIVSSNQPQHF. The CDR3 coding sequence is TGTGCCAGTAGTATCGTCAGTTCGAATCAGCCCCAGCATTTT.

For the CDR3, the DNA is TGCGCCAGCAGCTTTGGTGGTACTTTAAGGGCGAATGATTACGAGCAGTACTTC. This encodes CASSFGGTLRANDYEQYF. The chain uses TRBV5-1 and TRBJ2-7, with D hard to call. Trimming removed 2 bases at V and 4 bases at J, with 25 bases between. The CDR3 has 18 amino acids. CDR1 SGHRS and CDR2 YFSETQ come from the germline V gene.

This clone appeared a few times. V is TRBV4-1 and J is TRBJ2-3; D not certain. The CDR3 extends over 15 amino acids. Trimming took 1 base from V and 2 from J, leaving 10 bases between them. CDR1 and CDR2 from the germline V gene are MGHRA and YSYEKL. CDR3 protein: CASSQAYLATDTQYF. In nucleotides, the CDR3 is TGCGCCAGCAGCCAAGCATACCTCGCCACAGATACGCAGTATTTT.

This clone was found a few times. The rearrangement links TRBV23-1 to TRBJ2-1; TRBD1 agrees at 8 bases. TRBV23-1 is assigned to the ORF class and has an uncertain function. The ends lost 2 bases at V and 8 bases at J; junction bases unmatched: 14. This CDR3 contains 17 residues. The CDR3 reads CASSQDLLDRATHEQFF. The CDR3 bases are TGCGCCAGCAGTCAAGATCTATTGGACAGGGCAACTCATGAGCAGTTCTTC.

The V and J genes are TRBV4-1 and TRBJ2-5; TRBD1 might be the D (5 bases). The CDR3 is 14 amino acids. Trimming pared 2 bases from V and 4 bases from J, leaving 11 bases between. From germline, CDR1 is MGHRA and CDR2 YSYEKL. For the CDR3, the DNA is TGCGCCAGCAGCCAACAGGACATAGGAGAGACCCAGTACTTC. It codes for CASSQQDIGETQYF.

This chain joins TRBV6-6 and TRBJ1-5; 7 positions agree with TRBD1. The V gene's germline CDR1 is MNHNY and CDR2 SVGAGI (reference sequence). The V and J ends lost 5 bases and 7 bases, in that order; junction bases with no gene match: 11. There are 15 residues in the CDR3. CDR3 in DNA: TGTGCCAGCAGTCCCAGGGGGGGAGGGGAACAGCCCCAGCATTTT. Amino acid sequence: CASSPRGGGEQPQHF.

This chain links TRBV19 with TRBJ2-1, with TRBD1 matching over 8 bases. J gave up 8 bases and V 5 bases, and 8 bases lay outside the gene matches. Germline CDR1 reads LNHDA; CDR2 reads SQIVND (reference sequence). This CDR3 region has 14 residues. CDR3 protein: CASSPGGQVYEQFF. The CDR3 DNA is TGTGCCAGTAGTCCAGGGGGCCAGGTCTATGAGCAGTTCTTC.

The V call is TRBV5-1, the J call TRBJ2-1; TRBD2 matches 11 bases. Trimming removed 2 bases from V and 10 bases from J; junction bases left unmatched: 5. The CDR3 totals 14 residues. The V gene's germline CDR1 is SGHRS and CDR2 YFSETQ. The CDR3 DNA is TGCGCCAGCAGCTTTGAGGGACTAGCGGCGGAGCAGTTCTTC. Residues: CASSFEGLAAEQFF.

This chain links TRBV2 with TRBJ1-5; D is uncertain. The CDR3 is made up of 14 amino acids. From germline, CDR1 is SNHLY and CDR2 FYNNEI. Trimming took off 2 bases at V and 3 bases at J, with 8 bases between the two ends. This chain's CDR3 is CASSEIRDNQPQHF. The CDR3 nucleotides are TGTGCCAGCAGTGAAATTCGGGACAATCAGCCCCAGCATTTT.

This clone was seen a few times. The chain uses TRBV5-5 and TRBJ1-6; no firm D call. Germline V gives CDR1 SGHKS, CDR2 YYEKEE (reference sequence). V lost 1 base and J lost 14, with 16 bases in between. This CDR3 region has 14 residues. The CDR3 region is CASSLRGETSALHF. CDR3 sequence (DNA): TGTGCCAGCAGCTTGCGGGGAGAGACTTCGGCCCTCCACTTT.

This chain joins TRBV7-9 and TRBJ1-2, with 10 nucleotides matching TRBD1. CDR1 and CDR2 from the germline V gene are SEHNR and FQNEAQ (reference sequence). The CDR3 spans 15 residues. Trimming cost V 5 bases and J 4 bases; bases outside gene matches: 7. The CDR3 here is CASSPDRGRGYGYTF. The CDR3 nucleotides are TGTGCCAGCAGCCCAGACAGGGGGCGAGGCTATGGCTACACCTTC.

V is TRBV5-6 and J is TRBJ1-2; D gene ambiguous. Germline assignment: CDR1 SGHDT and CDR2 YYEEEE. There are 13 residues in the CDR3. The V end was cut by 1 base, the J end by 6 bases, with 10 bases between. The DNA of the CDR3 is TGTGCCAGCAGCTTGTCCCCCGGGGATGGCTACACCTTC. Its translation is CASSLSPGDGYTF.

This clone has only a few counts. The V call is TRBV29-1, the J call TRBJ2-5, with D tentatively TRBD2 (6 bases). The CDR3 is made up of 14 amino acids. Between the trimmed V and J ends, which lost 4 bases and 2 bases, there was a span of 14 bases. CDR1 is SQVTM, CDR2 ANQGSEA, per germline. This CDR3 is CSVVWQGGQETQYF. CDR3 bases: TGCAGCGTTGTTTGGCAGGGAGGTCAAGAGACCCAGTACTTC.

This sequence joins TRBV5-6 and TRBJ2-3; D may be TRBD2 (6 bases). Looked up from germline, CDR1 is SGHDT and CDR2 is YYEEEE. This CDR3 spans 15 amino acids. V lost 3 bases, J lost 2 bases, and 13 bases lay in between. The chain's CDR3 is CASSSGLPYTDTQYF. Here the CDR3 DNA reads TGTGCCAGCAGCTCGGGACTGCCTTACACAGATACGCAGTATTTT.

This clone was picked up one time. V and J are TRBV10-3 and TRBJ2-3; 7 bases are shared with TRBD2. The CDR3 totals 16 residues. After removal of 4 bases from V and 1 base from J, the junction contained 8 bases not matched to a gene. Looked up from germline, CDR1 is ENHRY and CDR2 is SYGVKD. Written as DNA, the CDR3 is TGTGCCATCAGTGGCCCCCGGGGAGGGGGCACAGATACGCAGTATTTT. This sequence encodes CAISGPRGGGTDTQYF.

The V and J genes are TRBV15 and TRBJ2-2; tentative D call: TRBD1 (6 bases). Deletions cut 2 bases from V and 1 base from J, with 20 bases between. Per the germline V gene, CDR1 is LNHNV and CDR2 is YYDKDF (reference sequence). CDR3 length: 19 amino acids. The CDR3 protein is CATSRSGSTTGQNTGELFF. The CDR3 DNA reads TGTGCCACCAGCAGAAGCGGATCAACCACAGGGCAGAACACCGGGGAGCTGTTTTTT.

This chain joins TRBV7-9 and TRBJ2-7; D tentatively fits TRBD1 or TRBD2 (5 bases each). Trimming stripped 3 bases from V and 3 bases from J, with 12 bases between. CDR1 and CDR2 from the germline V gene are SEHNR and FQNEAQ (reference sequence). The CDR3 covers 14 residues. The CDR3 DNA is TGTGCCAGCAGCTTTACGACGGGGCACTACGAGCAGTACTTC. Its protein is CASSFTTGHYEQYF.

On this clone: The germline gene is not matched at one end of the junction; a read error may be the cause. The CDR3 bases are TGTGCCAGCAGCGCAAGCGGAATTGAGCCGTTCTTC. This gives the protein CASSASGIEPFF. This chain joins TRBV7-9 and TRBJ2-1; a possible D gene is TRBD2 (5 bases). This CDR3 is 12 amino acids long. Germline V lookup: CDR1 SEHNR, CDR2 FQNEAQ (reference sequence).